This T cell receptor (beta chain) is drawn from a study of blood T cell repertoires in COVID-19 (dated by TCRdb to about 2020). The study in broad terms: The collaborator samples originated in the United States, Italy and Spain and spanned the acute and convalescent phases of COVID-19. Sample metadata almost always included a de-identified subject ID, COVID-19 status, age in years and sex. A freely available public database, intended as a resource for researchers studying the immune response to SARS-CoV-2, is where the repertoires were released. Where available, HLA class I and class II types were obtained from metadata supplied by the sample provider rather than from assay-based typing. Subjects who had been exposed to COVID-19, were actively infected with it, or had recovered from it provided the deeply sampled blood TCRbeta repertoires that made up the dataset. The samples were drawn from two sources: the first 160 participants of the ongoing ImmuneRACE study, and 1,254 subjects contributed by 6 global collaborators. The material from the prospective study consisted of cDNA or gDNA derived from T cells, B-cell-depleted T cells, or PBMCs.

Collaborating institutions collected whole blood in K2EDTA tubes following their own protocols. For TCRbeta analysis, collaborators shipped samples as frozen whole blood, isolated PBMCs, or DNA extracted from either of those sample types. Broad study findings and their caveats: Clinical and demographic metadata were provided uncurated, with the amount varying by source and participant.

A note on this clone: No cognate antigen has been identified for it. Base qualities are not provided; no much larger clone lies one nucleotide away.

The immunoSEQ Assay, a bias-controlled multiplex PCR, was used to amplify TCRbeta CDR3 regions from genomic DNA. The paper's processing steps were these. The number of nucleated cells in each sample was estimated from the amplification of reference gene primers within the assay. To quantify the absolute abundance of each unique TCRbeta CDR3 rearrangement, sequence reads were collapsed and filtered. For each sample, productive Simpson clonality was calculated by taking the square root of Simpson's diversity index across productive rearrangements. TCRdb took over this immuneACCESS table, retaining in-frame rearrangements with V and J assigned. Such tables are incomplete; in checked studies, under half of the missing clones stem from an unresolved V gene, and the remainder is unexplained. V and J calls and clone size are copied from that table; D and trimming were computed from the DNA. For this sample the table gives under 45,000 clones, of which 70% to 90% were detected only once. 5% to 6.5% of the sample goes to the ten largest clones.

V gives up 3 bases and J gives up 4 bases, and the segment between their germline ends measures 9 bases. The CDR3 contains 13 residues, cysteine and phenylalanine counted. The kept DNA is CDR3 alone, 39 bases in frame from the first base. For CDR1 and CDR2, the germline V gene (reference sequence) lists LNHNV and YYDKDF. The receptor's source is a man aged 45-65 years with active COVID-19. The sequenced sample consisted of peripheral blood. Recombination joined TRBV15 with TRBJ2-5; the D gene is perhaps TRBD2, on 5 matching bases. The CDR3 amino acid sequence is: CATSRGGGETQYF. The DNA is as follows: TGTGCCACCAGCAGGGGTGGAGGAGAGACCCAGTACTTC.